Below, 9 T cell receptor beta chains from the same sample are listed, as sequenced in a study of regulatory T cells in long-lasting Graves disease. Libraries of TCR beta came from iRepertoire HTBI primers plus Arm-PCR of CDR3 regions. TCRdb fed the multiplex PCR reads into MiXCR, producing one record per CDR3 protein. The sample lists approximately 490,000 distinct CDR3 sequences; roughly 17% were seen once. The time point denotes: newly diagnosed GD, antithyroid drugs for less than 3 months. PBMCs were the source of the RNA used for TCR sequencing. These data also formed part of another study, on T cells in Graves' hyperthyroidism and ophthalmopathy.

This specimen consisted of peripheral blood mononuclear cells (PBMCs), obtained at new diagnosis, from a patient treated with antithyroid drugs. These receptor sequences come from a man aged 35 to 55 with Graves disease.

The chain combines TRBV7-2 with TRBJ1-6; 10 bases line up with TRBD1. The CDR3 runs 15 residues. Germline V gives CDR1 SGHTA, CDR2 FQGNSA. Trimming took 5 bases from V and 10 from J; bases not matched to a gene: 8. CDR3 region: CASSTRQGARSPLHF. In DNA, the CDR3 is TGTGCCAGCAGCACCAGACAGGGGGCGCGGTCACCCCTCCACTTT.

This clonotype was detected ten times or more. The rearrangement joins TRBV12-3 or TRBV12-4 to TRBJ2-1; 7 bases line up with TRBD1. V shed 7 bases and J 8 bases; nucleotides not matched to a gene: 8. This CDR3 contains 13 residues. CDR3 nucleotide sequence: TGTGCCAGCAACACAGGGGTAAGGTATGAGCAGTTCTTC. Its protein is CASNTGVRYEQFF.

This clonotype occurred many times. The chain carries TRBV28 and TRBJ2-7; D is unclear. V dropped 5 bases and J dropped 2 bases, with 7 bases sitting between them. The CDR3 is made up of 12 amino acids. Germline V gene sequence: CDR1 MDHEN, CDR2 SYDVKM. The CDR3 reads CASSQPPYEQYF. The CDR3 nucleotides are TGTGCCAGCAGTCAACCCCCCTACGAGCAGTACTTC.

Ten or more counts support this clonotype. The chain combines TRBV27 with TRBJ2-5; 12 bases are shared with TRBD1. The J segment lost 5 bases and the V segment lost 5 bases, leaving 6 bases of the junction unmatched. Germline assignment: CDR1 MNHEY and CDR2 SMNVEV (reference sequence). The CDR3 extends over 15 amino acids. The CDR3 protein is CASSPRDRGRETQYF. The CDR3 nucleotides read TGTGCCAGCAGTCCCCGGGACAGGGGGCGGGAGACCCAGTACTTC.

This clonotype is a singleton in its sample. The V and J genes are TRBV3-1 and TRBJ2-7; TRBD2 agrees at 11 bases. V trimming: 8 bases; J trimming: 6 bases; junction bases outside the gene matches: 12. Germline V gives CDR1 LGHDT, CDR2 YNNKEL (reference sequence). There are 15 residues in the CDR3. The CDR3 coding sequence is TGTGCCAGCCAAACCGGGGGGACTAGCGGCGTCGAGCAGTACGTC. This encodes CASQTGGTSGVEQYV.

The CDR3 protein is CATSREGPGELFF. The CDR3 DNA is TGTGCCACCAGCAGAGAAGGTCCCGGGGAGCTGTTTTTT. V usage is TRBV15 and J usage is TRBJ2-2, with no clear D. CDR3 length: 13 amino acids. V was cut by 0 bases and J by 6 bases, with 5 bases left in between. Germline V gene data show CDR1 as LNHNV and CDR2 as YYDKDF (reference sequence).

The sample holds many counts of this clonotype. The CDR3 sequence is CASSLALLTSGAYEQYF. The CDR3 DNA reads TGCGCCAGCAGCTTGGCCCTCTTGACTAGCGGGGCCTACGAGCAGTACTTC. The gene calls are TRBV5-1 and TRBJ2-7, with 11 positions matching TRBD2. The V gene end was trimmed by 0 bases and the J gene end by 2 bases; junction bases not matched to a gene: 7. The CDR3 spans 17 residues. Germline loops: CDR1 SGHRS, CDR2 YFSETQ.

This clonotype appeared many times. The chain has TRBV28 and TRBJ1-5; D is unclear. Germline-derived CDR1 and CDR2 are MDHEN and SYDVKM. This CDR3 comprises 15 residues. The V and J ends lost 4 bases and 0 bases respectively, with 10 bases between them. The CDR3 here is CASSSDIDSNQPQHF. The CDR3 nucleotides read TGTGCCAGCAGTTCAGACATAGATAGCAATCAGCCCCAGCATTTT.

The chain combines TRBV7-9 with TRBJ2-4, with 9 bases fitting TRBD1. The CDR3 totals 18 residues. Germline V lookup: CDR1 SEHNR, CDR2 FQNEAQ (reference sequence). Germline trimming cut 5 bases from V and 1 base from J; bases unmatched to any gene: 12. CDR3 sequence (DNA): TGTGCCAGCAGCAACGGACAGGGGAACGGCCCGGCCAAAAACATTCAGTACTTC. Translated: CASSNGQGNGPAKNIQYF.